The entry that follows covers one T cell receptor (beta chain) sequence. Its antigen is not identified. These data originate in a study of cytotoxic CD8 clonotypes in ibrutinib-treated CLL. Overall study context: In all, 10 to 11 patients were relapsed/refractory, around 15 were treatment-naive and 17 were IGHV unmutated. Investigators collected response samples after a median roughly 12 months of treatment, range 6 to 36. Findings and caveats of the study: Contraction or stability on treatment was seen for public clonotypes, which were uncommon.

Sequencing sought depths of 1 in 200,000 to 1 in 1 million T cells. Sequencing used immunoSEQ multiplex PCR; TCRdb keeps in-frame clones, though not all of them. The sample yields 150,000 to 200,000 clones, roughly 80% seen once. Trimming took off 3 bases at V and 5 bases at J, with 18 bases between the two ends. The germline gives CDR1 SGHTA, CDR2 FQGTGA. The CDR3 is 16 amino acids. The chain carries TRBV7-3 and TRBJ2-3, with D hard to call. The sequence came from a human donor with chronic lymphocytic leukemia. Material: PBMCs, obtained after 12 months of ibrutinib treatment. For the CDR3, the DNA is TGTGCCAGCAGCTTGAGCCCTAGAGGACGTAAAGATACGCAGTATTTT. This gives the protein CASSLSPRGRKDTQYF.